This T cell receptor (beta chain) appears in the sequencing data of a study of T cell responses to AZD1222 COVID-19 vaccine. The wider study: Pooled together were second doses at about 4 or about 12 weeks.

Study-wide results and limits: The study found vaccine-associated CD4 TCRs spanning spike, dominant at 160-218 and 743-854. Spike-specific TCR breadth and depth were elevated following two AZD1222 doses. Only 5 to 7 AZD1222 recipients tested seropositive at baseline.

As to this clone: Its antigen is not identified.

The CDR3 has 14 residues. CDR1 is SGHTA, CDR2 FQGNSA, per germline. V dropped 5 bases and J dropped 3; count of bases not matched to a gene: 4. Produced via immunoSEQ multiplex PCR; TCRdb's table is partial and in-frame only. The sample lists about 150,000 clones; 70% to 90% were seen once. The receptor comes from an adult in good health. Sequenced here: peripheral blood, sampled on day 0 of AZD1222 vaccination. The V gene is TRBV7-2, the J gene TRBJ1-2, with 9 bases lining up with TRBD1. CDR3 DNA: TGTGCCAGCAGCCCGGGGGACAGGGACTATGGCTACACCTTC. Protein: CASSPGDRDYGYTF. Complete variable domain (other parts from reference TRBV7-2 and TRBJ1-2): GAGVSQSPSNKVTEKGKDVELRCDPISGHTALYWYRQSLGQGLEFLIYFQGNSAPDKSGLPSDRFSAERTGGSVSTLTIQRTQQEDSAVYLCASSPGDRDYGYTFGSGTRLTVV.